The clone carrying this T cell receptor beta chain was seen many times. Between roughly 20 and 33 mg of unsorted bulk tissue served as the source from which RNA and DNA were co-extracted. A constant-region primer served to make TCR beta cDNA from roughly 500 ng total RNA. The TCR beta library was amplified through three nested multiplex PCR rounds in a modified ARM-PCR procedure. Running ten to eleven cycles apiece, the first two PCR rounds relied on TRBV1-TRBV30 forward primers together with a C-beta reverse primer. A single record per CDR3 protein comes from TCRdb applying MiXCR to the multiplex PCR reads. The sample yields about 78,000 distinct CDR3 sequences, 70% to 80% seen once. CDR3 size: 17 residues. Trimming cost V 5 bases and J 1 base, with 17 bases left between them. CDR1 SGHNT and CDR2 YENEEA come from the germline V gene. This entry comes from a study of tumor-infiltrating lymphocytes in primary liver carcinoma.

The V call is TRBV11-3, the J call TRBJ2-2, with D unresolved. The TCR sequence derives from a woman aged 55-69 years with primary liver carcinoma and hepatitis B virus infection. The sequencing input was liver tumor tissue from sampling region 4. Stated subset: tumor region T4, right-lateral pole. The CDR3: CASSLNWLGQNTGELFF. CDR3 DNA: TGTGCCAGCAGCCTAAATTGGCTCGGGCAGAACACCGGGGAGCTGTTTTTT.